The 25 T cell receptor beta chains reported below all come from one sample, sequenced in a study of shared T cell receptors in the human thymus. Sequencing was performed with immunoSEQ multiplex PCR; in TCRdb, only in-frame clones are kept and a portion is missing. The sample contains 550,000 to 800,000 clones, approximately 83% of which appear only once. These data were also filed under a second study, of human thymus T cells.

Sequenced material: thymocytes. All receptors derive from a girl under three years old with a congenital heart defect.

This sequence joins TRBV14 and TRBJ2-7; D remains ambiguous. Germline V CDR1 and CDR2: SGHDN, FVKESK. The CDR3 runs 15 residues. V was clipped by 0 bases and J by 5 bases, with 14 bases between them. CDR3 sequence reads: CASSQDPFPVHEQYF. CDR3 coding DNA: TGTGCCAGCAGCCAAGACCCTTTTCCGGTCCACGAGCAGTACTTC.

CDR3 sequence reads: CASSERVREQGWKTPNQPQHF. The CDR3 DNA reads as TGTGCCAGCAGTGAAAGGGTGCGGGAGCAGGGTTGGAAAACCCCTAATCAGCCCCAGCATTTT. J is TRBJ1-5 and V is TRBV6-1, with D possibly matching TRBD1 (5 bases). Between the trimmed V and J ends, which lost 2 bases and 4 bases, there was a span of 30 bases. The germline V gene encodes CDR1 MNHNS and CDR2 SASEGT. There are 21 residues in the CDR3.

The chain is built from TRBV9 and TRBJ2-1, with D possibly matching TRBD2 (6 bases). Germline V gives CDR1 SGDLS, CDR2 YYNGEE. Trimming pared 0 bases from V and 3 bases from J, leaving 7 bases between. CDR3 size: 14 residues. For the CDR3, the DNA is TGTGCCAGCAGCGTAGGGACTAACTACAATGAGCAGTTCTTC. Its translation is CASSVGTNYNEQFF.

The CDR3 region is CASSQTGYEQYF. Here the CDR3 DNA reads TGTGCCAGCAGCCAAACGGGATACGAGCAGTACTTC. V gene TRBV14 combines with J gene TRBJ2-7, with a tentative D call TRBD2 (5 bases). Germline CDR1 reads SGHDN; CDR2 reads FVKESK. The CDR3 runs to 12 residues. V lost 2 bases to trimming and J lost 4 bases, with 6 bases between them.

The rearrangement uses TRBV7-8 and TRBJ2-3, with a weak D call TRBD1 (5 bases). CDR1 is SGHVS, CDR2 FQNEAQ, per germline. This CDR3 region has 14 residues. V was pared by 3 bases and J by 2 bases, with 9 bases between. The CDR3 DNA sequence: TGTGCCAGCAGCTTCCCAGGGTTCACAGATACGCAGTATTTT. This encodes CASSFPGFTDTQYF.

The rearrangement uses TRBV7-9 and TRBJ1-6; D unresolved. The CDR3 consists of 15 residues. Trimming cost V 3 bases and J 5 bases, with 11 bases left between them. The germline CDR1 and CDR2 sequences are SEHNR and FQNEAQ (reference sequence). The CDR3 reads CASSLFSADNSPLHF. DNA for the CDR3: TGTGCCAGCAGCTTGTTTAGTGCGGATAATTCACCCCTCCACTTT.

The CDR3 DNA is TGTGCCAGCAGCTTAGAGAGTCAGGCGACAGGGGAGGAAGAGACCCAGTACTTC. This codes for CASSLESQATGEEETQYF. The J gene is TRBJ2-5, the V gene TRBV11-2; 8 bases fit TRBD1. This CDR3 is 18 amino acids long. V shed 0 bases, J shed 3 bases, and the junction held 12 bases outside the gene matches. Germline lookup yields CDR1 SGHAT and CDR2 FQNNGV.

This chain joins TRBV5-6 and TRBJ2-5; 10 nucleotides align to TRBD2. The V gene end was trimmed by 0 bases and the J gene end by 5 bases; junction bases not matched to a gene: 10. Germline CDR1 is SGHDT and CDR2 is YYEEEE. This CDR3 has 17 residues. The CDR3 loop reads CASSLAVAGGFSETQYF. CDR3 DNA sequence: TGTGCCAGCAGCTTGGCGGTAGCGGGGGGTTTTAGCGAGACCCAGTACTTC.

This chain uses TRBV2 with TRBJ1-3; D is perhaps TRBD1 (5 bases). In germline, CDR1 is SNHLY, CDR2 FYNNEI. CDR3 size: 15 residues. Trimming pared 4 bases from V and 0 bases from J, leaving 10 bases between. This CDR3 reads CASSGGRVSGNTIYF. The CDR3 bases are TGTGCCAGCAGTGGGGGCAGGGTCTCTGGAAACACCATATATTTT.

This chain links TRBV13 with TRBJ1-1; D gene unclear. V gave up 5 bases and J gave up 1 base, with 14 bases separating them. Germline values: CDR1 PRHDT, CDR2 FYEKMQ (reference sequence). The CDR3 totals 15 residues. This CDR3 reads CASSLFRGWNTEAFF. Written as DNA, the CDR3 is TGTGCCAGCAGCCTCTTCCGAGGGTGGAACACTGAAGCTTTCTTT.

Here the CDR3 DNA reads TGTGCCAGCAGGACAGGCAGAAAGAACACTGAAGCTTTCTTT. Protein product: CASRTGRKNTEAFF. This rearrangement joins TRBV27 to TRBJ1-1; tentative D call: TRBD1 (6 bases). V lost 6 bases and J lost 1, with 12 bases in between. Per the germline V gene, CDR1 is MNHEY and CDR2 is SMNVEV (reference sequence). The CDR3 is 14 amino acids.

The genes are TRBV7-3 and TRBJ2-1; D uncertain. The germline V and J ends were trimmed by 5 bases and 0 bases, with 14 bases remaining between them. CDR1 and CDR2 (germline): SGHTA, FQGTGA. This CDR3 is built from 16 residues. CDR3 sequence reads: CASSPHSESSYNEQFF. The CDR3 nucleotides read TGTGCCAGCAGCCCCCATTCCGAGAGCTCCTACAATGAGCAGTTCTTC.

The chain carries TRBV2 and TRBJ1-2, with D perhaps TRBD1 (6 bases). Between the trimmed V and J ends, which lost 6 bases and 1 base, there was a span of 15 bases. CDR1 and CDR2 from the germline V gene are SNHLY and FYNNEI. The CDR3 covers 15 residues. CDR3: CASSYRQAINYGYTF. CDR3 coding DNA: TGTGCCAGCAGCTACCGACAGGCGATTAACTATGGCTACACCTTC.

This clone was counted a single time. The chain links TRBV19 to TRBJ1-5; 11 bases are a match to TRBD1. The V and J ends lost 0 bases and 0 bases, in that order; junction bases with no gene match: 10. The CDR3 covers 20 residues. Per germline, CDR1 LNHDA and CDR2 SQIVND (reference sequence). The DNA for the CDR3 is TGTGCCAGTAGTATAGACATCGGGGACAGGGGGAGGGATAGCAATCAGCCCCAGCATTTT. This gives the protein CASSIDIGDRGRDSNQPQHF.

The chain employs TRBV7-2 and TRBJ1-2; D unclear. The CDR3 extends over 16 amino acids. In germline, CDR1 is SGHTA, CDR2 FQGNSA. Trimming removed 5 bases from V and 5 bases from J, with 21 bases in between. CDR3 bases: TGTGCCAGCAGCCCTACCAGTCTCCTAGTCGCTTATGGCTACACCTTC. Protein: CASSPTSLLVAYGYTF.

The CDR3 DNA sequence: TGTGCCAGCAGTTACCGGCAGACTAACACTGAAGCTTTCTTT. Translated: CASSYRQTNTEAFF. V usage is TRBV6-5 and J usage is TRBJ1-1, with unresolved D. The germline gives CDR1 MNHEY, CDR2 SVGAGI. The CDR3 covers 14 residues. V shed 2 bases and J shed 2 bases, with 9 bases lying between them.

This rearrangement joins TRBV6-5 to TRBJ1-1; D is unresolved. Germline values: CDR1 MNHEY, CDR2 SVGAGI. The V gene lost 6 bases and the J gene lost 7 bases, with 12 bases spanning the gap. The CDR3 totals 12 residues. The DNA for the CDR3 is TGTGCCAGCAGGTCAGGCGACGGTGAAGCTTTCTTT. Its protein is CASRSGDGEAFF.

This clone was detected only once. The CDR3 DNA follows: TGTGCTAGTGGTCCGACTAACGCCGTTTATAGCAATCAGCCCCAGCATTTT. Its translation: CASGPTNAVYSNQPQHF. V gene TRBV12-5 combines with J gene TRBJ1-5; D unresolved. The germline V gene has CDR1 LGHNT and CDR2 FRNRAP. CDR3 length: 17 amino acids. V was shortened by 5 bases and J by 0 bases, with 17 bases between the two germline ends.

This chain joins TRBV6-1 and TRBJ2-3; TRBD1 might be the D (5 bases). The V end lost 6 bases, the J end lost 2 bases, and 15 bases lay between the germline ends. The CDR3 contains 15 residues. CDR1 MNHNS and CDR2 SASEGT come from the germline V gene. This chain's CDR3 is CASRTTGASTDTQYF. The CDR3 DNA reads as TGTGCCAGCAGAACCACAGGTGCCTCCACAGATACGCAGTATTTT.

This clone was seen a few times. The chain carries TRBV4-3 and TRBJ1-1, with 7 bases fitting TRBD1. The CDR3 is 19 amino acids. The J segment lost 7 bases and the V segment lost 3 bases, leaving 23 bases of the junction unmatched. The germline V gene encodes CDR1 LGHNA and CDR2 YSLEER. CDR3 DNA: TGCGCCAGCAGCCACGATACCGATAGGACCCCCCTATCAGGGGGTGAAGCTTTCTTT. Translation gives CASSHDTDRTPLSGGEAFF.

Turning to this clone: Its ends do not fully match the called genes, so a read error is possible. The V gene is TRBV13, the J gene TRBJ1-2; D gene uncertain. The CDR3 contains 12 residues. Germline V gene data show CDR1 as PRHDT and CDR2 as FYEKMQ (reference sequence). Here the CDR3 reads CASGFRRYGYTF. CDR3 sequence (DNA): TGTGCCAGCGGCTTCAGGCGTTATGGCTACACCTTC. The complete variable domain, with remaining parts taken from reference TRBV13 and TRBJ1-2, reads AAGVIQSPRHLIKEKRETATLKCYPIPRHDTVYWYQQGPGQDPQFLISFYEKMQSDKGSIPDRFSAQQFSDYHSELNMSSLELGDSALYFCASGFRRYGYTFGSGTRLTVV.

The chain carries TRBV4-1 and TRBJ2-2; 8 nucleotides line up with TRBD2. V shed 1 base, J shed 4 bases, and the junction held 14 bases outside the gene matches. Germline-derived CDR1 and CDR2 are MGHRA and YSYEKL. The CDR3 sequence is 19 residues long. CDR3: CASSQVPGGGGDGTGELFF. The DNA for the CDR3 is TGCGCCAGCAGCCAAGTACCCGGGGGGGGAGGGGATGGCACCGGGGAGCTGTTTTTT.

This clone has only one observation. This CDR3 is CASKVQGSGANVLTF. CDR3 bases: TGCGCCAGCAAGGTACAGGGCTCTGGGGCCAACGTCCTGACTTTC. V is TRBV10-2 and J is TRBJ2-6; tentatively, D is TRBD1 (6 bases). The CDR3 contains 15 residues. Germline V CDR1 and CDR2: WSHSY, SAAADI. The ends were cut back, 7 bases at V and 0 bases at J, with 10 bases in the middle.

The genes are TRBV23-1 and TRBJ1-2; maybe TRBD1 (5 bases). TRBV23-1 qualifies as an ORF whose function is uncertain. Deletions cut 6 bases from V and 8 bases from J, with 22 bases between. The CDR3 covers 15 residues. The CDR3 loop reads CASSGEDSHGDGYTF. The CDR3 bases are TGCGCCAGCAGCGGAGAAGACAGTCACGGAGACGGCTACACCTTC.

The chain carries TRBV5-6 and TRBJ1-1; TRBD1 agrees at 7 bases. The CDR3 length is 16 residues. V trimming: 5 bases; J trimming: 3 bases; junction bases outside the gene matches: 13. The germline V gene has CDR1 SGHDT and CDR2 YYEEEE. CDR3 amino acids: CASRTYFDRADTEAFF. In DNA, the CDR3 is TGTGCCAGCAGGACGTATTTTGACAGGGCTGACACTGAAGCTTTCTTT.